A single sample gave rise to the 30 T cell receptor beta chains below, sequenced in a study of T cell repertoires in cytomegalovirus infection. TCRdb re-called the reads with MiXCR, one entry per CDR3 protein. The sample yields some 920,000 distinct CDR3 sequences, about 33% seen once. These TCRs are of unknown antigen specificity. The specimen comprised cultured CD8+ T cells from PBMCs, sampled from culture after CMV antigen stimulation. The receptor set was obtained from a human donor in good health (CMV status not recorded). Some clones in this sample may be carry-over from other donors' samples.

This chain joins TRBV15 and TRBJ2-7; no reliable D call. Germline values: CDR1 LNHNV, CDR2 YYDKDF (reference sequence). Trimming shortened V by 1 base and J by 4 bases, and 11 bases separated the two germline ends. There are 14 residues in the CDR3. CDR3 coding DNA: TGTGCCACCAGCAGAGCGAATCAGGTATACGAGCAGTACTTC. This codes for CATSRANQVYEQYF. The complete variable domain, with remaining parts taken from reference TRBV15 and TRBJ2-7, reads DAMVIQNPRYQVTQFGKPVTLSCSQTLNHNVMYWYQQKSSQAPKLLFHYYDKDFNNEADTPDNFQSRRPNTSFCFLDIRSPGLGDTAMYLCATSRANQVYEQYFGPGTRLTVT.

The chain has TRBV12-3 or TRBV12-4 and TRBJ1-1; D is ambiguous. The length of the CDR3 is 15 residues. V gave up 3 bases and J gave up 5 bases, with 16 bases separating them. CDR3 sequence: CASSLTRILYTEAFF. For the CDR3, the DNA is TGTGCCAGCAGTTTGACCCGGATCCTCTATACTGAAGCTTTCTTT.

Many counts were recorded for this clonotype. This chain links TRBV7-2 with TRBJ2-1; D gene unclear. The germline CDR1 and CDR2 sequences are SGHTA and FQGNSA. This CDR3 spans 13 amino acids. Trimming stripped 2 bases from V and 7 bases from J, with 9 bases between. The DNA of the CDR3 is TGTGCCAGCAGCTTATATAAAGGAAATGAGCAGTTCTTC. It yields the protein CASSLYKGNEQFF.

This clonotype turned up a few times. The V call is TRBV7-9, the J call TRBJ1-2; 8 bases fit TRBD1. Germline values: CDR1 SEHNR, CDR2 FQNEAQ (reference sequence). V lost 5 bases, J lost 3 bases, and 5 bases stayed unmatched. The length of the CDR3 is 14 residues. The CDR3 protein is CASSLKTGDYGYTF. As DNA, the CDR3 is TGTGCCAGCAGCCTCAAGACAGGGGACTATGGCTACACCTTC.

This clonotype has only a few counts. The rearrangement links TRBV6-5 to TRBJ2-3; a possible D gene is TRBD2 (5 bases). The CDR3 covers 16 residues. Germline loops: CDR1 MNHEY, CDR2 SVGAGI. V gave up 1 base and J gave up 4 bases, with 15 bases separating them. DNA of the CDR3: TGTGCCAGCAGTTACTTCGGCGGGCCCACCCCAGATACGCAGTATTTT. Translated: CASSYFGGPTPDTQYF.

This clonotype occurred a few times. This CDR3 is CASAEDTQYF. CDR3 in DNA: TGCGCCAGCGCGGAAGATACGCAGTATTTT. The chain recombines TRBV5-1 with TRBJ2-3, with D unclear. Trimming pared 7 bases from V and 5 bases from J, leaving 5 bases between. The CDR3 totals 10 residues. Germline V lookup: CDR1 SGHRS, CDR2 YFSETQ.

The V gene is TRBV3-1, the J gene TRBJ2-7; D might be TRBD1 or TRBD2, each matching 5 bases. The germline V gene has CDR1 LGHDT and CDR2 YNNKEL (reference sequence). V was pared by 4 bases and J by 2 bases, with 15 bases between. CDR3 length: 15 residues. The CDR3 loop is CASSLWPGTPYEQYF. CDR3 bases: TGTGCCAGCAGCCTCTGGCCAGGGACCCCCTACGAGCAGTACTTC.

A few counts support this clonotype. The chain carries TRBV15 and TRBJ2-3; TRBD2 might be the D (5 bases). The CDR3 has 15 amino acids. Trimming removed 4 bases from V and 5 bases from J, with 16 bases in between. Per germline, CDR1 LNHNV and CDR2 YYDKDF (reference sequence). DNA of the CDR3: TGTGCCACCAGCACCAGAATCTGGACTCGAGATACGCAGTATTTT. Translated, it gives CATSTRIWTRDTQYF.

This clonotype has just a few counts. The chain couples TRBV7-6 to TRBJ2-1; D might be TRBD2 (6 bases). Trimming stripped 5 bases from V and 14 bases from J, with 16 bases between. Per the germline V gene, CDR1 is SGHVS and CDR2 is FNYEAQ. The CDR3 has 12 amino acids. CDR3 nucleotides: TGTGCCAGCAGCCCCGGTGCGGGGCGAGAGTTCTTC. As protein: CASSPGAGREFF.

This clonotype has only a few counts. This rearrangement joins TRBV12-3 or TRBV12-4 to TRBJ2-1; D might be TRBD2 (5 bases). The CDR3 consists of 15 residues. Trimming took off 6 bases at V and 2 bases at J, with 14 bases between the two ends. CDR3 region: CASSGRERTYNEQFF. The CDR3 DNA reads as TGTGCCAGCAGCGGCCGGGAAAGAACCTACAATGAGCAGTTCTTC.

The rearrangement links TRBV12-3 or TRBV12-4 to TRBJ2-4; D is possibly TRBD2 (7 bases). Between the trimmed V and J ends, which lost 6 bases and 5 bases, there was a span of 14 bases. The CDR3 runs to 14 residues. CDR3 amino acids: CASSPRGGENIQYF. CDR3 DNA sequence: TGTGCCAGCAGCCCAAGGGGGGGGGAAAACATTCAGTACTTC.

This chain links TRBV6-5 with TRBJ2-7; TRBD2 aligns across 8 bases. V trimming: 2 bases; J trimming: 3 bases; junction bases outside the gene matches: 6. Germline V CDR1 and CDR2: MNHEY, SVGAGI. The CDR3 has 15 residues. The DNA for the CDR3 is TGTGCCAGCAGTTACGGGCGCGGGGGGATCTACGAGCAGTACTTC. Translation gives CASSYGRGGIYEQYF.

This chain joins TRBV12-5 and TRBJ1-2, with no clear D. The CDR3 loop spans 13 amino acids. CDR1 and CDR2 (germline): LGHNT, FRNRAP. Trimming removed 6 bases at V and 0 bases at J, with 8 bases between. In nucleotides, the CDR3 is TGTGCTAGTGGAAGGACTACTAACTATGGCTACACCTTC. Translating gives CASGRTTNYGYTF.

The chain recombines TRBV9 with TRBJ1-1, with 9 bases that match TRBD1. V shed 1 base and J 4 bases; nucleotides not matched to a gene: 5. CDR1 SGDLS and CDR2 YYNGEE come from the germline V gene. The CDR3 loop spans 15 amino acids. The CDR3 sequence is CASSVKQGASTEAFF. Written as DNA, the CDR3 is TGTGCCAGCAGCGTAAAACAGGGGGCAAGCACTGAAGCTTTCTTT.

This clonotype turned up a few times. The chain is built from TRBV6-1 and TRBJ2-2; perhaps TRBD1 as D (5 bases). The CDR3 contains 18 residues. Germline V lookup: CDR1 MNHNS, CDR2 SASEGT. Trimming took off 4 bases at V and 5 bases at J, with 23 bases between the two ends. CDR3 in DNA: TGTGCCAGCAGTGCTAGGCCAGGGTGGGGAAAAGAAACCGGGGAGCTGTTTTTT. This translates into CASSARPGWGKETGELFF.

In its sample, this clonotype was seen many times. The V call is TRBV7-8, the J call TRBJ2-7; D remains ambiguous. CDR1 is SGHVS and CDR2 is FQNEAQ in the germline V gene. Trimming stripped 1 base from V and 3 bases from J, with 10 bases between. The CDR3 totals 14 residues. Written as DNA, the CDR3 is TGTGCCAGCAGCTTAGGGCGCACTTTCTACGAGCAGTACGTC. Its translation is CASSLGRTFYEQYV.

The V gene is TRBV5-6, the J gene TRBJ1-6, with 8 bases matching TRBD1. The CDR3 consists of 16 residues. Germline CDR1 reads SGHDT; CDR2 reads YYEEEE. The ends lost 0 bases at V and 9 bases at J; junction bases unmatched: 8. CDR3 sequence: CASSLALTGEISPLHF. For the CDR3, the DNA is TGTGCCAGCAGCTTGGCCTTGACAGGGGAAATTTCACCCCTCCACTTT.

The gene calls are TRBV5-5 and TRBJ2-7; perhaps D is TRBD1 or TRBD2 (5 bases each). Per the germline V gene, CDR1 is SGHKS and CDR2 is YYEKEE (reference sequence). The CDR3 runs 13 residues. The V end was cut by 3 bases, the J end by 5 bases, with 12 bases between. The DNA for the CDR3 is TGTGCCAGCAGCTGGTACCGGGACGACGAGCAGTACGTC. It is translated as CASSWYRDDEQYV.

This clonotype was detected only a few times. V usage is TRBV7-6 and J usage is TRBJ1-1, with D possibly TRBD1 on 5 matching bases. The germline CDR1 and CDR2 sequences are SGHVS and FNYEAQ. This CDR3 has 14 amino acids. Trimming removed 5 bases at V and 7 bases at J, with 17 bases between. The DNA for the CDR3 is TGTGCCAGCAGCCCTGGGACGGCGGATTTTGAAGCTTTCTTT. Translating it yields CASSPGTADFEAFF.

This sequence joins TRBV6-6 and TRBJ2-5; D remains ambiguous. The V gene lost 7 bases and the J gene lost 7 bases, with 10 bases spanning the gap. The germline CDR1 and CDR2 sequences are MNHNY and SVGAGI (reference sequence). The CDR3 totals 11 residues. CDR3 DNA: TGTGCCAGCAACGATAGAGGGACCCAGTACTTC. It codes for CASNDRGTQYF.

This clonotype was seen a few times. The CDR3 nucleotides are TGCGCCACTCGCCGGCGGGACAGGGGGAACACTGAAGCTTTCTTT. Protein sequence: CATRRRDRGNTEAFF. The J gene is TRBJ1-1, the V gene TRBV4-1; 10 bases agree with TRBD1. This CDR3 region has 15 residues. J gave up 1 base and V 10 bases, and 9 bases lay outside the gene matches. CDR1 is MGHRA and CDR2 is YSYEKL in the germline V gene.

The J gene is TRBJ1-6, the V gene TRBV7-6; D is undetermined. The V end lost 5 bases, the J end lost 4 bases, and 6 bases lay between the germline ends. The germline V gene has CDR1 SGHVS and CDR2 FNYEAQ. The CDR3 has 13 amino acids. The DNA of the CDR3 is TGTGCCAGCAGCCTTCGTTATAATTCACCCCTCCACTTT. Translated, it gives CASSLRYNSPLHF.

This clonotype was picked up a small number of times. This sequence joins TRBV28 and TRBJ2-7; TRBD1 aligns across 9 bases. CDR1 MDHEN and CDR2 SYDVKM come from the germline V gene. V was clipped by 4 bases and J by 3 bases; unmatched bases: 7. The CDR3 consists of 15 residues. The chain's CDR3 is CASSSRDREGYEQYF. CDR3 sequence (DNA): TGTGCCAGCAGTTCCCGGGACAGGGAGGGCTACGAGCAGTACTTC.

This clonotype was observed a few times. V gene TRBV10-2 combines with J gene TRBJ1-2, with 8 bases matching TRBD1. CDR1 is WSHSY, CDR2 SAAADI, per germline. The CDR3 loop spans 17 amino acids. Trimming cost V 5 bases and J 2 bases; bases outside gene matches: 13. The CDR3 DNA reads as TGCGCCAGCAGTTCGACAGGGGAAATTGTCCCGAACTATGGCTACACCTTC. This translates into CASSSTGEIVPNYGYTF.

The chain carries TRBV6-8 and TRBJ2-1, with TRBD2 as a possible D gene (7 bases). V was shortened by 5 bases and J by 5 bases, with 16 bases between the two germline ends. The germline CDR1 and CDR2 sequences are MNHGY and SAAAGT. The CDR3 runs to 15 residues. CDR3 bases: TGTGCCAGCAGTCCCGGGGGGCCAGAAAACAATGAGCAGTTCTTC. Encoded protein: CASSPGGPENNEQFF.

This clonotype showed up just a few times. The V call is TRBV5-6, the J call TRBJ1-1; weak D call: TRBD1 (6 bases). V was trimmed by 2 bases and J by 0 bases, leaving 14 bases between them. The CDR3 totals 16 residues. Germline lookup yields CDR1 SGHDT and CDR2 YYEEEE. The CDR3 DNA reads as TGTGCCAGCAGCTTCGAACAGGGAAACATGAACACTGAAGCTTTCTTT. It encodes CASSFEQGNMNTEAFF.

The sample holds many counts of this clonotype. The chain employs TRBV7-6 and TRBJ2-5; the D gene is possibly TRBD1 (6 bases). Germline V gene lookup returns CDR1 SGHVS and CDR2 FNYEAQ. The CDR3 is 17 residues long. V lost 4 bases and J 2 bases, leaving 20 bases between the germline ends. CDR3 sequence: CASSSPPTGSFQETQYF. The DNA of the CDR3 is TGTGCCAGCAGCTCCCCGCCTACAGGGAGCTTTCAAGAGACCCAGTACTTC.

This chain links TRBV29-1 with TRBJ2-7; 13 nucleotides agree with TRBD2. The trim removed 4 bases at V and 3 bases at J, leaving 9 bases unmatched. There are 16 residues in the CDR3. Looked up from germline, CDR1 is SQVTM and CDR2 is ANQGSEA. This chain's CDR3 is CSVVGLGLAGLYEQYF. The CDR3 nucleotides are TGCAGCGTTGTAGGTCTGGGACTAGCGGGACTCTACGAGCAGTACTTC.

J is TRBJ2-7 and V is TRBV7-9, with D perhaps TRBD1 (5 bases). Germline CDR1 and CDR2: SEHNR and FQNEAQ (reference sequence). V was pared by 2 bases and J by 1 base, with 9 bases between. The CDR3 consists of 14 residues. The CDR3 spells CASSLTGPSYEQYF. DNA for the CDR3: TGTGCCAGCAGCTTAACAGGTCCTTCCTACGAGCAGTACTTC.

At least ten counts were recorded for this clonotype. DNA of the CDR3: TGTGCCAGCAGGCTGGGACAGGGCTACGAGCAGTACTTC. It is translated as CASRLGQGYEQYF. The chain carries TRBV27 and TRBJ2-7; TRBD1 aligns across 9 bases. Unmatched junction bases numbered 3, after V lost 6 bases and J lost 3 bases. The germline gives CDR1 MNHEY, CDR2 SMNVEV (reference sequence). This CDR3 is 13 amino acids long.